One sample yielded the 24 T cell receptor beta chains listed below, sequenced in a study of blood T cell repertoires in COVID-19. Only in-frame clones appear in the TCRdb table, and some are missing; sequencing was by immunoSEQ multiplex PCR. The sample lists under 200,000 clones, 65% to 90% seen once, with roughly 8% in the top ten. The sequenced sample consisted of peripheral blood. The receptors originated from a man aged 55 to 70 with acute or convalescent COVID-19.

This chain uses TRBV27 with TRBJ1-2; D may be TRBD1 (5 bases). The CDR3 contains 15 residues. The germline CDR1 and CDR2 sequences are MNHEY and SMNVEV (reference sequence). Deletions cut 2 bases from V and 1 base from J, with 11 bases between. The chain's CDR3 is CASSLERGFNYGYTF. DNA for the CDR3: TGTGCCAGCAGTTTAGAAAGGGGTTTTAACTATGGCTACACCTTC.

The chain couples TRBV28 to TRBJ1-6, with 8 bases matching TRBD1. V shed 2 bases and J 7 bases; nucleotides not matched to a gene: 4. The CDR3 is 15 residues long. CDR1 is MDHEN and CDR2 is SYDVKM in the germline V gene. The CDR3 reads CASSLQGAKNSPLHF. Written as DNA, the CDR3 is TGTGCCAGCAGTTTACAGGGGGCCAAGAATTCACCCCTCCACTTT.

This clone was detected only once. The gene calls are TRBV7-2 and TRBJ2-1; no firm D call. V dropped 1 base and J dropped 0 bases, with 7 bases sitting between them. Germline CDR1 and CDR2: SGHTA and FQGNSA. There are 15 residues in the CDR3. The CDR3 is CASSLELNSYNEQFF. In DNA, the CDR3 is TGTGCCAGCAGCTTAGAACTAAACTCCTACAATGAGCAGTTCTTC.

The chain employs TRBV6-2 or TRBV6-3 and TRBJ1-5; 9 bases line up with TRBD1. The V gene end was trimmed by 1 base and the J gene end by 6 bases; junction bases not matched to a gene: 4. This CDR3 has 15 amino acids. Germline loops: CDR1 MNHEY, CDR2 SVGEGT. As DNA, the CDR3 is TGTGCCAGCAGTTACTGGGACAGGGACCTTCAGCCCCAGCATTTT. Translation: CASSYWDRDLQPQHF.

This sequence joins TRBV7-9 and TRBJ2-1, with D possibly matching TRBD2 (5 bases). CDR1 and CDR2 from the germline V gene are SEHNR and FQNEAQ (reference sequence). V was clipped by 5 bases and J by 9 bases, with 11 bases between them. This CDR3 spans 12 amino acids. Here the CDR3 reads CASSQEGAEQFF. The CDR3 DNA sequence: TGTGCCAGCAGCCAAGAGGGCGCTGAGCAGTTCTTC.

This clone was detected once. The chain is built from TRBV11-2 and TRBJ2-7, with TRBD1 matching over 7 bases. Germline loops: CDR1 SGHAT, CDR2 FQNNGV. The CDR3 loop spans 14 amino acids. With V trimmed by 5 bases and J by 7 bases, 11 bases remained unmatched. CDR3 DNA sequence: TGTGCCAGCAGCCCCCGAGCAGGGGGAGTAGAGCAGTACTTC. It is translated as CASSPRAGGVEQYF.

V usage is TRBV5-6 and J usage is TRBJ2-3, with 7 bases lining up with TRBD2. The V and J ends lost 3 bases and 0 bases, in that order; junction bases with no gene match: 4. This CDR3 is built from 15 residues. Germline CDR1 is SGHDT and CDR2 is YYEEEE. The CDR3 protein is CASSSGLTSTDTQYF. CDR3 in DNA: TGTGCCAGCAGCTCGGGACTAACTAGCACAGATACGCAGTATTTT.

The CDR3 DNA reads as TGTGCCACCAGCGTGGGCAAAGGTACAGATACGCAGTATTTT. Its translation is CATSVGKGTDTQYF. The rearrangement uses TRBV15 and TRBJ2-3; the D is unclear. Looked up from germline, CDR1 is LNHNV and CDR2 is YYDKDF (reference sequence). V lost 5 bases, J lost 3 bases, and 12 bases lay in between. The length of the CDR3 is 14 residues.

The V and J genes are TRBV5-1 and TRBJ2-7; TRBD2 matches at 10 bases. V was pared by 4 bases and J by 2 bases, with 9 bases of the junction left unmatched. The germline V gene has CDR1 SGHRS and CDR2 YFSETQ. The CDR3 runs 16 residues. In nucleotides, the CDR3 is TGCGCCAGCAGCCTCTTAGCGGGAGGCCCTACCTACGAGCAGTACTTC. It translates to CASSLLAGGPTYEQYF.

The chain uses TRBV15 and TRBJ2-3; 10 bases match TRBD2. Germline CDR1 LNHNV, CDR2 YYDKDF (reference sequence). V was clipped by 0 bases and J by 4 bases; unmatched bases: 7. The CDR3 is 17 residues long. The CDR3 reads CATSRDRNLAGADTQYF. DNA for the CDR3: TGTGCCACCAGCAGAGATAGGAATCTAGCGGGAGCAGATACGCAGTATTTT. Together with reference TRBV15 and TRBJ2-3, the CDR3 gives the full variable domain: DAMVIQNPRYQVTQFGKPVTLSCSQTLNHNVMYWYQQKSSQAPKLLFHYYDKDFNNEADTPDNFQSRRPNTSFCFLDIRSPGLGDTAMYLCATSRDRNLAGADTQYFGPGTRLTVL.

This clone turned up a few times. This chain joins TRBV3-1 (or the pseudogene TRBV3-2) and TRBJ2-7, with D tentatively TRBD1 (6 bases). The CDR3 is 15 amino acids. From germline, CDR1 is LGHDT and CDR2 YNNKEL (reference sequence). With 2 bases removed from V and 7 bases from J, the gap between germline ends came to 18 bases. The CDR3 protein is CASSQFTSGAGEQYF. As DNA, the CDR3 is TGTGCCAGCAGCCAATTTACATCAGGGGCTGGGGAGCAGTACTTC.

A single count supports this clone. The chain employs TRBV30 and TRBJ2-5; TRBD2 might be the D (5 bases). Germline CDR1 is GTSNPN and CDR2 is SVGIG (reference sequence). CDR3 length: 12 residues. Trimming removed 5 bases at V and 5 bases at J, with 12 bases between. CDR3 region: CAWADLTETQYF. The CDR3 region has the DNA TGTGCCTGGGCGGACTTGACGGAGACCCAGTACTTC.

The rearrangement uses TRBV11-1 and TRBJ1-3; D is uncertain. Trimming removed 5 bases at V and 8 bases at J, with 22 bases between. This CDR3 is 16 amino acids long. Germline CDR1 is SGHAT and CDR2 is FQDESV (reference sequence). This chain's CDR3 is CASSTPPREHQDTIYF. The CDR3 DNA reads as TGTGCCAGCAGCACTCCACCCCGGGAACATCAAGACACCATATATTTT.

This clone showed up just a few times. J is TRBJ2-3 and V is TRBV5-1; TRBD2 is a possible D gene (5 bases). Germline assignment: CDR1 SGHRS and CDR2 YFSETQ. The V gene lost 1 base and the J gene lost 4 bases, with 13 bases spanning the gap. The length of the CDR3 is 15 residues. The CDR3 region is CASSLLGRAADTQYF. CDR3 nucleotide sequence: TGCGCCAGCAGCTTGCTAGGGAGAGCGGCAGATACGCAGTATTTT.

The chain recombines TRBV7-3 with TRBJ2-7; 12 positions match TRBD2. CDR3 length equals 15 residues. V shed 2 bases, J shed 6 bases, and the junction held 5 bases outside the gene matches. CDR1 and CDR2 from the germline V gene are SGHTA and FQGTGA. The CDR3 nucleotides read TGTGCCAGCAGCTTATCGACTAGCGGGAGTTTCGAGCAGTACTTC. Its protein product is CASSLSTSGSFEQYF.

This clone was counted a few times. The V and J genes are TRBV10-3 and TRBJ2-3; D possibly corresponds to TRBD1 (6 bases). Germline CDR1 and CDR2: ENHRY and SYGVKD. There are 12 residues in the CDR3. The ends were cut back, 8 bases at V and 5 bases at J, with 11 bases in the middle. The CDR3 DNA is TGTGCCATCGGGGACATAATAGATACGCAGTATTTT. It is translated as CAIGDIIDTQYF.

The V and J genes are TRBV3-1 (or the pseudogene TRBV3-2) and TRBJ1-1; no reliable D call. V gave up 0 bases and J gave up 8 bases, with 7 bases separating them. CDR3 length: 12 amino acids. Germline-derived CDR1 and CDR2 are LGHDT and YNNKEL (reference sequence). The CDR3 loop reads CASSQDAKEAFF. The CDR3, as DNA: TGTGCCAGCAGCCAAGATGCGAAGGAAGCTTTCTTT.

The V call is TRBV9, the J call TRBJ1-4; D not certain. With 8 bases removed from V and 0 bases from J, the gap between germline ends came to 8 bases. This CDR3 spans 13 amino acids. Germline CDR1 reads SGDLS; CDR2 reads YYNGEE. In DNA, the CDR3 is TGTGCCAGTTCGGACTCAACTAATGAAAAACTGTTTTTT. Protein product: CASSDSTNEKLFF.

This sequence joins TRBV3-1 (or the pseudogene TRBV3-2) and TRBJ2-7, with D unclear. This CDR3 spans 12 amino acids. V lost 4 bases and J lost 4, with 8 bases in between. Per the germline V gene, CDR1 is LGHDT and CDR2 is YNNKEL (reference sequence). CDR3 protein: CASSLNLYEQYF. In nucleotides, the CDR3 is TGTGCCAGCAGCCTAAATCTATACGAGCAGTACTTC.

The chain has TRBV14 and TRBJ2-1; maybe TRBD1 (5 bases). V lost 4 bases, J lost 2 bases, and 21 bases lay in between. The germline V gene encodes CDR1 SGHDN and CDR2 FVKESK. The CDR3 has 18 residues. The CDR3 is CASSLPGRLGLAYNEQFF. CDR3 DNA sequence: TGTGCCAGCAGCCTCCCCGGTAGGTTGGGGCTAGCCTACAATGAGCAGTTCTTC.

The chain employs TRBV6-2 or TRBV6-3 and TRBJ2-5; TRBD2 matches 8 bases. CDR1 is MNHEY and CDR2 is SVGEGT in the germline V gene. The CDR3 extends over 14 amino acids. The V gene end was trimmed by 2 bases and the J gene end by 1 base; junction bases not matched to a gene: 0. CDR3 in amino acids: CASSYSGGQETQYF. CDR3 DNA: TGTGCCAGCAGTTACAGCGGGGGCCAAGAGACCCAGTACTTC.

This sequence joins TRBV5-1 and TRBJ1-1, with D unresolved. The germline V gene has CDR1 SGHRS and CDR2 YFSETQ. The germline V and J ends were trimmed by 0 bases and 0 bases, with 12 bases remaining between them. This CDR3 is built from 16 residues. This CDR3 reads CASSLGRGSMNTEAFF. As DNA, the CDR3 is TGCGCCAGCAGCTTGGGGCGGGGATCGATGAACACTGAAGCTTTCTTT.

In its sample, this clone was seen a few times. The V and J genes are TRBV7-9 and TRBJ1-2; D gene ambiguous. Trimming took 5 bases from V and 0 from J, leaving 13 bases between them. The CDR3 runs to 15 residues. Germline loops: CDR1 SEHNR, CDR2 FQNEAQ (reference sequence). Written as DNA, the CDR3 is TGTGCCAGCAGCCCTTACTCCGGGACTAACTATGGCTACACCTTC. It specifies CASSPYSGTNYGYTF.

A single count supports this clone. The chain combines TRBV27 with TRBJ1-1; maybe TRBD1 (6 bases). The ends were cut back, 7 bases at V and 5 bases at J, with 14 bases in the middle. The CDR3 runs 13 residues. Per germline, CDR1 MNHEY and CDR2 SMNVEV (reference sequence). The CDR3 here is CASKGGGRTEAFF. DNA for the CDR3: TGTGCCAGCAAGGGAGGGGGTCGGACTGAAGCTTTCTTT.